The entry below gives a single T cell receptor (beta chain) sequence along with its context. Antigen unknown. The data originate from a study of T cell repertoires in cytomegalovirus infection. The CDR3 is made up of 15 amino acids. V was trimmed by 0 bases and J by 1 base, leaving 9 bases between them. CDR1 SGHVT and CDR2 SQSDAQ come from the germline V gene. Points from the study as a whole: Carriers of CMV and the relevant HLA type were discriminated by public TCR beta frequency.

TCRdb redid the calling of the reads with MiXCR, one entry per CDR3 protein. The sample lists approximately 110,000 distinct CDR3 sequences, approximately 28% seen once, with about 81% in the top ten. The starting material was CD8+ T cells from cultured PBMCs, obtained from culture after CMV antigen stimulation. The genes are TRBV7-4 and TRBJ1-1; D might be TRBD1 (5 bases). The sequence came from a human donor in good health (CMV status not recorded). Some clones in this sample may be carry-over from other donors' samples. CDR3 sequence reads: CASSLATGANTEAFF. The CDR3, as DNA: TGTGCCAGCAGCTTAGCTACCGGGGCGAACACTGAAGCTTTCTTT.